What follows are 3 T cell receptor beta chains derived from one specimen sequenced in a study of blood T cell repertoires in COVID-19. Repertoires were generated with immunoSEQ multiplex PCR, while TCRdb's copy carries only in-frame clones and drops some. The sample consists of tens of thousands of clones, approximately 83% of them appearing once. The sample was peripheral blood. Receptors originate from a man aged 40-50 years with acute or convalescent COVID-19.

In its sample, this clone was seen a few times. The rearrangement joins TRBV30 to TRBJ1-1; 9 bases map to TRBD1. The CDR3 runs to 14 residues. Trimming removed 3 bases from V and 5 bases from J; junction bases left unmatched: 7. Germline CDR1 and CDR2: GTSNPN and SVGIG (reference sequence). The CDR3 here is CAWRPRTGVTEAFF. CDR3 DNA sequence: TGTGCCTGGAGGCCAAGGACAGGGGTTACTGAAGCTTTCTTT.

The chain carries TRBV27 and TRBJ2-2; D is ambiguous. This CDR3 contains 14 residues. Germline CDR1 MNHEY, CDR2 SMNVEV (reference sequence). Between the trimmed V and J ends, which lost 3 bases and 4 bases, there was a span of 9 bases. CDR3 DNA sequence: TGTGCCAGCAGTTTCCGGGTGAGCACCGGGGAGCTGTTTTTT. It is translated as CASSFRVSTGELFF.

This chain connects TRBV7-2 to TRBJ1-2; TRBD1 matches at 7 bases. In germline, CDR1 is SGHTA, CDR2 FQGNSA. CDR3 length: 14 residues. The ends lost 4 bases at V and 1 base at J; junction bases unmatched: 3. The CDR3 nucleotides are TGTGCCAGCAGCTCCCGGGACAGTAACTATGGCTACACCTTC. Encoded protein: CASSSRDSNYGYTF.